The clone carrying this T cell receptor (beta chain) was seen many times. This specimen comes from a study of identical twins. Via MiXCR, TCRdb re-called the 5' RACE reads, giving one row per CDR3 protein. The repertoire holds under 250,000 distinct CDR3 sequences, over 9.5% seen once, with about 4.1% in the top ten. CDR3 length equals 11 residues. Germline CDR1 SQVTM, CDR2 ANQGSEA. Trimming pared 6 bases from V and 7 bases from J, leaving 13 bases between. These data also featured in a second study, about yellow fever vaccine responses in identical twins.

The origin of this receptor is a woman between 18 and 29 years old in good health. This sequence joins TRBV29-1 and TRBJ2-7; D might be TRBD2 (6 bases). Source material: memory (CD45RO+) T cells sorted from blood. The CDR3 reads CSVGLGGEQYF. The CDR3 coding sequence is TGCAGCGTGGGCCTCGGGGGTGAGCAGTACTTC.